This T cell receptor (beta chain) originates from a study of spatial heterogeneity in lung cancer. Across the whole study: The mean occurrence of each unique TCR and UMI combination in raw reads exceeded nine.

This sample's time point: sample taken at primary tumor resection. No cells were sorted before sequencing. The whole RNA sequenced was extracted from tumor, nontumor lung or frozen PBMC. The CDR3 covers 17 residues. Germline CDR1 reads MGHRA; CDR2 reads YSYEKL. The V and J ends lost 2 bases and 1 base respectively, with 16 bases between them. TCRdb used MiXCR to reprocess the 5' RACE reads, holding one entry per CDR3 protein. The sample yields about 92,000 distinct CDR3 sequences, less than 15% seen once. Material: PBMCs, obtained at surgery. The genes are TRBV4-1 and TRBJ2-3, with D tentatively TRBD1 (6 bases). This TCR was recovered from a male donor with early-stage non-small cell lung cancer. CDR3: CASSQRPGDMGTDTQYF. DNA for the CDR3: TGCGCCAGCAGCCAACGGCCAGGGGATATGGGCACAGATACGCAGTATTTT.